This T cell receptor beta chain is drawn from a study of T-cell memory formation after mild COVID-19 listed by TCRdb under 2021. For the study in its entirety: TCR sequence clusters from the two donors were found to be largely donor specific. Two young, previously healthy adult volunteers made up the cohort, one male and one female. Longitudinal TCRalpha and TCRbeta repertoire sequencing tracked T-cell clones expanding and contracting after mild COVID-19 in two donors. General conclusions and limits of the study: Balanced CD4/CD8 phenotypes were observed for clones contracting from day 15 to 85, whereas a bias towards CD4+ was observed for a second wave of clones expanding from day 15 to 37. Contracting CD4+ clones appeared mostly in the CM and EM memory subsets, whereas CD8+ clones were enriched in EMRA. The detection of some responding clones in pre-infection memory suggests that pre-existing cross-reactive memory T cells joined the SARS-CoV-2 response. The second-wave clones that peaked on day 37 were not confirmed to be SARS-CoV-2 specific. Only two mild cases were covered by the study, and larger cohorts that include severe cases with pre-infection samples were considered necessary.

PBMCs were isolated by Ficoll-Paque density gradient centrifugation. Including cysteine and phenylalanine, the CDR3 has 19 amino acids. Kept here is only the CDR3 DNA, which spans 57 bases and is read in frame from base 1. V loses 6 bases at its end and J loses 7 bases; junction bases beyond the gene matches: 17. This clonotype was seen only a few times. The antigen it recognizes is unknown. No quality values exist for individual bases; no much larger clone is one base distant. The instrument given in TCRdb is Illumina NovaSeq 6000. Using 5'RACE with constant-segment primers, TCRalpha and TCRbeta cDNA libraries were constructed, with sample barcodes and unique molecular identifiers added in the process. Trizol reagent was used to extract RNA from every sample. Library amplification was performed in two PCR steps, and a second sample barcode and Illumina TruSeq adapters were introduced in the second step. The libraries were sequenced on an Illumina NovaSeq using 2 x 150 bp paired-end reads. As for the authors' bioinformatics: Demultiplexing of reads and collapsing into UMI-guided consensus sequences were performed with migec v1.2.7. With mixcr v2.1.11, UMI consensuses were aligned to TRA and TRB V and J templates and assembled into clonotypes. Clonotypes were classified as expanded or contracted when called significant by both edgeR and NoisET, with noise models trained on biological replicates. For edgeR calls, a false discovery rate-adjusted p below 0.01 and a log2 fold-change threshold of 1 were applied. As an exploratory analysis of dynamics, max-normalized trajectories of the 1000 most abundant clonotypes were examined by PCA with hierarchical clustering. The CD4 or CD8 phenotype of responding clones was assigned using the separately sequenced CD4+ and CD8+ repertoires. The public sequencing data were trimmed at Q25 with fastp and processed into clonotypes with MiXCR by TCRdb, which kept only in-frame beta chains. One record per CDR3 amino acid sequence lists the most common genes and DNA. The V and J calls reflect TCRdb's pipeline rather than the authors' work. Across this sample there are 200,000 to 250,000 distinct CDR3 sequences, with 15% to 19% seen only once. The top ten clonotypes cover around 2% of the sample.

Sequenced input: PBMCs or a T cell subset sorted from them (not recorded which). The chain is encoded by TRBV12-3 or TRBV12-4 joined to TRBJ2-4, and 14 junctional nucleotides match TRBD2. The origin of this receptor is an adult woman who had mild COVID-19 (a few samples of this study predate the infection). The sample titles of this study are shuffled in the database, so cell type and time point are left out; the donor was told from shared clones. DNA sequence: TGTGCCAGCAGCCGACTAGCGGGGGGGCATGATGGGGCGATCAACATTCAGTACTTC. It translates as CASSRLAGGHDGAINIQYF.